This is a list of T cell receptor beta chains from one sample in a study of T cells in Graves' hyperthyroidism and ophthalmopathy. TCRdb called the multiplex PCR reads again in MiXCR, with one record for every CDR3 protein. The repertoire holds 330,000 or so distinct CDR3 sequences, with 15% to 20% as singletons. The sample consisted of blood. The receptors shown here come from a man aged 45-65 years with Graves' ophthalmopathy. The CDR3 runs from the conserved cysteine through the conserved F or W. Each record gives: CDR3 protein, CDR3 DNA, D gene, V gene, J gene, clone size. A D gene is named only where the DNA matches it firmly. Where a row states a size, it is once, few, many or the class of an expanded clone; other rows omit it.

CDR3aa: CSVEGVRGGYTF; CDR3nt: TGCAGCGTCGAGGGGGTGCGGGGTGGCTACACCTTC; d_gene: .; v_gene: TRBV29-1; j_gene: TRBJ1-2; abundance: .
CDR3aa: CSARGDSPNTGELFF; CDR3nt: TGCAGTGCTAGAGGGGATAGCCCGAACACCGGGGAGCTGTTTTTT; d_gene: .; v_gene: TRBV20-1; j_gene: TRBJ2-2; abundance: .
CDR3aa: CASSPHRDRGYEQYF; CDR3nt: TGTGCCAGCAGCCCCCACCGGGACAGGGGCTACGAGCAGTACTTC; d_gene: TRBD1; v_gene: TRBV28; j_gene: TRBJ2-7; abundance: many
CDR3aa: CATSEQGGRTDTQYF; CDR3nt: TGTGCCACCAGTGAGCAGGGAGGGAGAACAGATACGCAGTATTTT; d_gene: TRBD2; v_gene: TRBV24-1; j_gene: TRBJ2-3; abundance: few
CDR3aa: CASTTKQTGGINTEAFF; CDR3nt: TGCGCCAGCACCACTAAACAGACAGGGGGGATAAACACTGAAGCTTTCTTT; d_gene: TRBD1; v_gene: TRBV5-1; j_gene: TRBJ1-1; abundance: few
CDR3aa: CASPTTGGYEQYF; CDR3nt: TGTGCCAGCCCCACGACAGGGGGCTACGAGCAGTACTTC; d_gene: TRBD1; v_gene: TRBV6-1; j_gene: TRBJ2-7; abundance: once
CDR3aa: CASSLLGQGLYGYTF; CDR3nt: TGTGCCAGCAGTTTATTAGGACAGGGCCTCTATGGCTACACCTTC; d_gene: TRBD1; v_gene: TRBV27; j_gene: TRBJ1-2; abundance: .
CDR3aa: CAWSAMAAGVNTEAFF; CDR3nt: TGTGCCTGGAGTGCAATGGCAGCAGGGGTGAACACTGAAGCTTTCTTT; d_gene: .; v_gene: TRBV30; j_gene: TRBJ1-1; abundance: many
CDR3aa: CASSEGTSDYEQYF; CDR3nt: TGTGCCAGCAGCGAGGGGACTAGCGATTACGAGCAGTACTTC; d_gene: TRBD2; v_gene: TRBV9; j_gene: TRBJ2-7; abundance: few
CDR3aa: CSAPDLSSGNTIYF; CDR3nt: TGCAGTGCTCCTGACTTGAGCTCTGGAAACACCATATATTTT; d_gene: .; v_gene: TRBV20-1; j_gene: TRBJ1-3; abundance: .
CDR3aa: CASSYTSGSSYNEQFF; CDR3nt: TGTGCCAGCAGTTACACCAGCGGGAGCTCCTACAATGAGCAGTTCTTC; d_gene: TRBD2; v_gene: TRBV6-6; j_gene: TRBJ2-1; abundance: few
CDR3aa: CASSSDRGKYGYTF; CDR3nt: TGTGCCAGCAGTTCCGACAGGGGAAAATATGGCTACACCTTC; d_gene: TRBD1; v_gene: TRBV28; j_gene: TRBJ1-2; abundance: many
CDR3aa: CASSLSGAYGYTF; CDR3nt: TGTGCCAGCAGTTTATCTGGTGCCTATGGCTACACCTTC; d_gene: .; v_gene: TRBV27; j_gene: TRBJ1-2; abundance: many
CDR3aa: CASSLALAEETQYF; CDR3nt: TGCGCCAGCAGCTTGGCCCTAGCCGAAGAGACCCAGTACTTC; d_gene: .; v_gene: TRBV5-1; j_gene: TRBJ2-5; abundance: few
CDR3aa: CASSASPNGLEQYF; CDR3nt: TGTGCCAGCAGCGCCTCCCCCAATGGACTCGAGCAGTACTTC; d_gene: .; v_gene: TRBV11-2; j_gene: TRBJ2-7; abundance: many
CDR3aa: CASWGANRVYEQYF; CDR3nt: TGTGCCAGTTGGGGGGCCAACAGGGTCTACGAGCAGTACTTC; d_gene: .; v_gene: TRBV28; j_gene: TRBJ2-7; abundance: many
CDR3aa: CASQAGGGTDTQYF; CDR3nt: TGTGCCAGTCAGGCGGGGGGCGGCACAGATACGCAGTATTTT; d_gene: TRBD2; v_gene: TRBV2; j_gene: TRBJ2-3; abundance: few
CDR3aa: CASSVEGAGVMETQYF; CDR3nt: TGTGCCAGCAGCGTAGAAGGAGCGGGAGTGATGGAGACCCAGTACTTC; d_gene: TRBD2; v_gene: TRBV9; j_gene: TRBJ2-5; abundance: .
CDR3aa: CATSTGGMVANEKLFF; CDR3nt: TGTGCCACCAGCACAGGGGGCATGGTAGCTAATGAAAAACTGTTTTTT; d_gene: TRBD1; v_gene: TRBV15; j_gene: TRBJ1-4; abundance: .
CDR3aa: CASRQLAGGTDTQYF; CDR3nt: TGCGCCAGCAGGCAACTAGCGGGAGGTACAGATACGCAGTATTTT; d_gene: TRBD2; v_gene: TRBV5-1; j_gene: TRBJ2-3; abundance: few
CDR3aa: CASSSSTSGSSYNEQFF; CDR3nt: .; d_gene: .; v_gene: TRBV28; j_gene: TRBJ2-1; abundance: many
CDR3aa: CASSFPDREVNYGYTF; CDR3nt: TGTGCCAGCAGTTTCCCGGACAGGGAAGTGAACTATGGCTACACCTTC; d_gene: TRBD1; v_gene: TRBV28; j_gene: TRBJ1-2; abundance: .
CDR3aa: CATSDASSSYNEQFF; CDR3nt: TGTGCCACCAGTGACGCTTCTAGCTCCTACAATGAGCAGTTCTTC; d_gene: .; v_gene: TRBV24-1; j_gene: TRBJ2-1; abundance: .
CDR3aa: CASSTLGPGGNEQFF; CDR3nt: TGTGCCAGCAGTACATTGGGACCCGGTGGGAATGAGCAGTTCTTC; d_gene: .; v_gene: TRBV6-2/TRBV6-3; j_gene: TRBJ2-1; abundance: .
CDR3aa: CASSFPSGRAQETQYF; CDR3nt: TGTGCCAGCAGTTTCCCTAGCGGGAGGGCCCAGGAGACCCAGTACTTC; d_gene: TRBD2; v_gene: TRBV28; j_gene: TRBJ2-5; abundance: many
CDR3aa: CASEEGGTSGWADTQYF; CDR3nt: TGTGCCAGCGAGGAGGGGGGGACTAGCGGATGGGCAGATACGCAGTATTTT; d_gene: TRBD2; v_gene: TRBV2; j_gene: TRBJ2-3; abundance: .
CDR3aa: CASSTTGQDYDGYTF; CDR3nt: TGTGCCAGCAGTACTACGGGACAGGACTATGATGGCTACACCTTC; d_gene: TRBD1; v_gene: TRBV28; j_gene: TRBJ1-2; abundance: few
CDR3aa: CASSSLGRGSNQPQHF; CDR3nt: TGTGCCAGCAGCTCCTTAGGACGGGGTAGCAATCAGCCCCAGCATTTT; d_gene: .; v_gene: TRBV7-8; j_gene: TRBJ1-5; abundance: many
CDR3aa: CASSLDPGTTEQYF; CDR3nt: TGTGCCAGCAGCTTAGATCCGGGGACTACCGAGCAGTACTTC; d_gene: TRBD2; v_gene: TRBV11-2; j_gene: TRBJ2-7; abundance: many
CDR3aa: CSARPMKGGTYEQYF; CDR3nt: TGCAGTGCTAGGCCAATGAAGGGGGGCACCTACGAGCAGTACTTC; d_gene: .; v_gene: TRBV20-1; j_gene: TRBJ2-7; abundance: many
CDR3aa: CASSQDYQGETQYF; CDR3nt: TGTGCCAGCAGCCAAGATTACCAAGGGGAGACCCAGTACTTC; d_gene: .; v_gene: TRBV3-1; j_gene: TRBJ2-5; abundance: many
CDR3aa: CASSPDRDRHYGYTF; CDR3nt: TGTGCCAGCAGCCCAGATAGGGACAGGCACTATGGCTACACCTTC; d_gene: TRBD1; v_gene: TRBV12-3/TRBV12-4; j_gene: TRBJ1-2; abundance: few
CDR3aa: CASSPRGGQYNEQFF; CDR3nt: TGTGCCAGCTCACCACGTGGAGGCCAGTACAATGAGCAGTTCTTC; d_gene: .; v_gene: TRBV18; j_gene: TRBJ2-1; abundance: many
CDR3aa: CSVGLSGNTIYF; CDR3nt: TGCAGCGTTGGACTTTCTGGAAACACCATATATTTT; d_gene: .; v_gene: TRBV29-1; j_gene: TRBJ1-3; abundance: .
CDR3aa: CASSRGRLNEKLFF; CDR3nt: TGCGCCAGCAGCCGGGGACGACTGAATGAAAAACTGTTTTTT; d_gene: .; v_gene: TRBV5-1; j_gene: TRBJ1-4; abundance: .
CDR3aa: CSARDGDSYNEQFF; CDR3nt: TGCAGTGCTAGAGACGGGGACTCCTACAATGAGCAGTTCTTC; d_gene: .; v_gene: TRBV20-1; j_gene: TRBJ2-1; abundance: many
CDR3aa: CASSQSLNYGYTF; CDR3nt: TGTGCCAGCTCCCAGTCCCTAAACTATGGCTACACCTTC; d_gene: .; v_gene: TRBV6-2/TRBV6-3; j_gene: TRBJ1-2; abundance: few
CDR3aa: CAISGSSSYNEQFF; CDR3nt: TGTGCCATCTCGGGCTCTAGCTCCTACAATGAGCAGTTCTTC; d_gene: .; v_gene: TRBV10-3; j_gene: TRBJ2-1; abundance: few
CDR3aa: CASSRGSDTEAFF; CDR3nt: TGTGCCAGCAGCCGGGGCTCTGACACTGAAGCTTTCTTT; d_gene: .; v_gene: TRBV5-5; j_gene: TRBJ1-1; abundance: many
CDR3aa: CSAGRRGRVYGYTF; CDR3nt: TGCAGTGCTGGACGGCGGGGCAGAGTCTATGGCTACACCTTC; d_gene: .; v_gene: TRBV20-1; j_gene: TRBJ1-2; abundance: few
CDR3aa: CATSGRVFIRYEQYF; CDR3nt: TGTGCCACCAGTGGTCGAGTGTTCATCCGCTACGAGCAGTACTTC; d_gene: .; v_gene: TRBV24-1; j_gene: TRBJ2-7; abundance: many
CDR3aa: CASTLDRGLNTGELFF; CDR3nt: TGTGCCAGCACCCTGGACAGGGGGCTTAACACCGGGGAGCTGTTTTTT; d_gene: TRBD1; v_gene: TRBV6-1; j_gene: TRBJ2-2; abundance: .
CDR3aa: CAWSVRERDTQYF; CDR3nt: TGTGCCTGGAGTGTACGTGAGCGTGATACGCAGTATTTT; d_gene: .; v_gene: TRBV30; j_gene: TRBJ2-3; abundance: many
CDR3aa: CASSQGTSGKSDTQYF; CDR3nt: TGTGCCAGCAGCCAAGGAACTAGCGGGAAAAGTGATACGCAGTATTTT; d_gene: TRBD2; v_gene: TRBV3-1; j_gene: TRBJ2-3; abundance: .
CDR3aa: CASSPGGFSYEQYF; CDR3nt: TGTGCCAGCAGCCCCGGCGGGTTCTCCTACGAGCAGTACTTC; d_gene: .; v_gene: TRBV9; j_gene: TRBJ2-7; abundance: .
CDR3aa: CASSYLAGTGGFYNTGELFF; CDR3nt: TGTGCCAGCAGTTACCTTGCCGGGACAGGGGGTTTCTATAACACCGGGGAGCTGTTTTTT; d_gene: TRBD1; v_gene: TRBV6-9; j_gene: TRBJ2-2; abundance: .
CDR3aa: CASSLSGTVRVNTEAFF; CDR3nt: TGCGCCAGCAGCCTCTCAGGGACAGTACGTGTGAACACTGAAGCTTTCTTT; d_gene: TRBD1; v_gene: TRBV5-1; j_gene: TRBJ1-1; abundance: many